The clone carrying this TCR beta chain was counted a few times. Its antigen remains unidentified. This specimen comes from a study of early T cells in non-severe SARS-CoV-2 infection. Study overall: Chains were unpaired, as sequencing was done on bulk RNA from unsorted whole blood.

Germline V gene data show CDR1 as SGDLS and CDR2 as YYNGEE. V was clipped by 6 bases and J by 3 bases, with 7 bases between them. This CDR3 region has 13 residues. Findings and limits, study-wide: Comparison of clonotypes with VDJdb favored anti-spike CD8 responses while missing private and CD4 specificities.

The library protocol tagged individual cDNA molecules with unique molecular identifiers. TCRdb fed the 5' RACE reads into MiXCR, producing one record per CDR3 protein. This table holds some 61,000 distinct CDR3 sequences, about 13% found once. This sequence joins TRBV9 and TRBJ2-6; D is undetermined. This sequence originates from an adult who was a healthcare worker with PCR-confirmed SARS-CoV-2 infection or an uninfected control (not recorded which). The sample taken for sequencing was whole blood. DNA for the CDR3: TGTGCCAGCAAACGGATTGGGGCCAACGTCCTGACTTTC. This translates into CASKRIGANVLTF.